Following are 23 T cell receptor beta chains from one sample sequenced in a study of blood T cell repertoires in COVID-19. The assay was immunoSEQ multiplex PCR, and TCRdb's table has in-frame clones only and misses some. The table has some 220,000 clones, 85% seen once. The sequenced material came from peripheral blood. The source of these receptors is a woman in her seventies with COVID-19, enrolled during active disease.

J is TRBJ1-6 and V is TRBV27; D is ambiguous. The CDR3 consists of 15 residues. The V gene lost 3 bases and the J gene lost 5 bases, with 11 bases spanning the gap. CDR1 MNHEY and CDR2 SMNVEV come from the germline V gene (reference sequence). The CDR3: CASSLYTSNNSPLHF. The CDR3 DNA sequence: TGTGCCAGCAGTTTGTATACAAGTAATAATTCACCCCTCCACTTT.

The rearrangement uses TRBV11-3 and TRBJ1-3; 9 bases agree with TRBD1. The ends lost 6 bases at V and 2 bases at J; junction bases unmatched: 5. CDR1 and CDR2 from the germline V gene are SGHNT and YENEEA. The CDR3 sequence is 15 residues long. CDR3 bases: TGTGCCAGCAGGACTAGGGACAGGGCTGGAAACACCATATATTTT. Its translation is CASRTRDRAGNTIYF.

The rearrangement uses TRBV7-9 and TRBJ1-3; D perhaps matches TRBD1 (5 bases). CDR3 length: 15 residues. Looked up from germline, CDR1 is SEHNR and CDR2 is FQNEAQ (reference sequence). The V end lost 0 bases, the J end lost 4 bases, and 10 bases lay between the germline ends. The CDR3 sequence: CASSLAGARGNTIYF. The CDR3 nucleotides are TGTGCCAGCAGCTTAGCTGGGGCGCGGGGAAACACCATATATTTT.

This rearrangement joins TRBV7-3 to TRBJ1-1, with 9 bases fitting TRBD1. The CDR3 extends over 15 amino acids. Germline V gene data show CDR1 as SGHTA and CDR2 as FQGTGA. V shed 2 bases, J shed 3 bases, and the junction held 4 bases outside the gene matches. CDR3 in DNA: TGTGCCAGCAGCTTAGCGGGACAGGGATACACTGAAGCTTTCTTT. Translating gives CASSLAGQGYTEAFF.

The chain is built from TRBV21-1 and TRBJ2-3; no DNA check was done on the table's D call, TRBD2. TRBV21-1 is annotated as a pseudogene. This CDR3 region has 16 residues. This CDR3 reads CASSKRSDSFTDTQYF. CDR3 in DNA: TGTGCCAGCAGCAAAAGGTCGGACTCCTTCACAGATACGCAGTATTTT.

CDR3: CASSSTGLAGPYNEQFF. Here the CDR3 DNA reads TGTGCCAGTAGTTCGACGGGACTAGCGGGGCCTTACAATGAGCAGTTCTTC. The rearrangement joins TRBV19 to TRBJ2-1, with 13 bases lining up with TRBD2. The V segment lost 5 bases and the J segment 4 bases; nucleotides outside the gene matches: 8. CDR3 size: 17 residues. CDR1 and CDR2 (germline): LNHDA, SQIVND (reference sequence).

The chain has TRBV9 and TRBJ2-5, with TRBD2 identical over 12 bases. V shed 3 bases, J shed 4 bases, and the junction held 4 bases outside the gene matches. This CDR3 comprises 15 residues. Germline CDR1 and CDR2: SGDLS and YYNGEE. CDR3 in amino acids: CASSASGGGGETQYF. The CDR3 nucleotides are TGTGCCAGCAGCGCTAGCGGGGGGGGCGGAGAGACCCAGTACTTC.

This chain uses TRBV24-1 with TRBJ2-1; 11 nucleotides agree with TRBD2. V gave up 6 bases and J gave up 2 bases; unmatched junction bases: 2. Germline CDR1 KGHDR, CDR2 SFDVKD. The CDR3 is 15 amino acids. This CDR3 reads CATSNSGGAYNEQFF. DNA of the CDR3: TGTGCCACCAGTAATAGCGGGGGGGCCTACAATGAGCAGTTCTTC.

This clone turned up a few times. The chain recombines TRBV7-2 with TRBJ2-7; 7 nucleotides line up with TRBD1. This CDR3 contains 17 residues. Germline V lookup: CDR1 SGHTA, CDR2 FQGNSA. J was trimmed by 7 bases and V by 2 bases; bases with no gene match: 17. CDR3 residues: CASSLSGSGQLGGEQYF. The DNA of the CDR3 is TGTGCCAGCAGCTTATCGGGTTCGGGACAGCTTGGTGGGGAGCAGTACTTC.

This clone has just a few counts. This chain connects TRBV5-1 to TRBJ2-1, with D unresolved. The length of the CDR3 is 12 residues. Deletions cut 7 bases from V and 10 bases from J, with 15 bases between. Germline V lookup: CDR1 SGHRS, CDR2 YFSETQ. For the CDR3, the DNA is TGCGCCAGCGTCGGCGTAACGAGGGAGCAGTTCTTC. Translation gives CASVGVTREQFF.

The CDR3 region has the DNA TGTGCCAGCAGCCACATACTAGCGGGGGGGGCCAAAAACATTCAGTACTTC. Amino acids: CASSHILAGGAKNIQYF. The V and J genes are TRBV4-2 and TRBJ2-4, with 13 bases matching TRBD2. V shed 3 bases, J shed 1 base, and the junction held 3 bases outside the gene matches. Germline CDR1 LGHNA, CDR2 YNFKEQ. The CDR3 length is 17 residues.

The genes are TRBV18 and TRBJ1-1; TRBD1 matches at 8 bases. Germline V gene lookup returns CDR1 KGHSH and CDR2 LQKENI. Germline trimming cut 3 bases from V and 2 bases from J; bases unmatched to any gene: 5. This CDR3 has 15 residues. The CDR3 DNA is TGTGCCAGCTCACCCTTCGACAGGGGAAACACTGAAGCTTTCTTT. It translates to CASSPFDRGNTEAFF.

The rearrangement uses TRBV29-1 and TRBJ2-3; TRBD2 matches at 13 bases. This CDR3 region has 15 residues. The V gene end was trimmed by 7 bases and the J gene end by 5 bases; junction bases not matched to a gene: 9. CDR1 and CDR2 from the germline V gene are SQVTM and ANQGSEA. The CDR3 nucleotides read TGCAGCGGCTCTACTAGCGGGGGGGCCGTAGATACGCAGTATTTT. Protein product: CSGSTSGGAVDTQYF.

The CDR3 DNA reads as TGTGCCAGCTCACCACCTGACGGGGGCAATCAGCCCCAGCATTTT. This sequence encodes CASSPPDGGNQPQHF. The J gene is TRBJ1-5, the V gene TRBV18; D uncertain. V shed 0 bases and J shed 2 bases, with 8 bases lying between them. The CDR3 extends over 15 amino acids. Germline values: CDR1 KGHSH, CDR2 LQKENI.

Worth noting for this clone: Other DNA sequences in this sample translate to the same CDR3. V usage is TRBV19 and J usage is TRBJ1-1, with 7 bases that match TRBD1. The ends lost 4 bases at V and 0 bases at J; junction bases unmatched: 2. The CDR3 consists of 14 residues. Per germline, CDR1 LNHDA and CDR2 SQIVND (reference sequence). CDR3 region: CASSRGQLNTEAFF. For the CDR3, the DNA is TGTGCCAGTAGTAGGGGACAGCTGAACACTGAAGCTTTCTTT. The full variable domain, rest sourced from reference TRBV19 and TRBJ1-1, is DGGITQSPKYLFRKEGQNVTLSCEQNLNHDAMYWYRQDPGQGLRLIYYSQIVNDFQKGDIAEGYSVSREKKESFPLTVTSAQKNPTAFYLCASSRGQLNTEAFFGQGTRLTVV.

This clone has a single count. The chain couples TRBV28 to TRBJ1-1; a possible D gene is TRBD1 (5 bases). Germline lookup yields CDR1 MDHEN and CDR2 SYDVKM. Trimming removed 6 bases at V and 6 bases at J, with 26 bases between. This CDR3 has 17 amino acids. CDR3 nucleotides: TGTGCCAGCAGGTCACACATCCAACAGGAAGGGGACTCTGAAGCTTTCTTT. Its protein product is CASRSHIQQEGDSEAFF.

The CDR3 region is CASSQAKRGSYNEQFF. The DNA of the CDR3 is TGTGCCAGCAGCCAAGCGAAGCGGGGCTCCTACAATGAGCAGTTCTTC. The rearrangement joins TRBV4-2 to TRBJ2-1; 7 bases are shared with TRBD2. Germline trimming cut 1 base from V and 0 bases from J; bases unmatched to any gene: 3. CDR1 and CDR2 (germline): LGHNA, YNFKEQ. This CDR3 has 16 residues.

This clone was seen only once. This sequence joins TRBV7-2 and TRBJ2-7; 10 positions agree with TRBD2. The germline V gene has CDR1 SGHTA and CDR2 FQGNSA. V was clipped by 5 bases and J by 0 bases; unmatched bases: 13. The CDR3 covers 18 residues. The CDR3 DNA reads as TGTGCCAGCAGCCCATACCGGGGACTAGCGAGGAGCTCCTACGAGCAGTACTTC. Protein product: CASSPYRGLARSSYEQYF.

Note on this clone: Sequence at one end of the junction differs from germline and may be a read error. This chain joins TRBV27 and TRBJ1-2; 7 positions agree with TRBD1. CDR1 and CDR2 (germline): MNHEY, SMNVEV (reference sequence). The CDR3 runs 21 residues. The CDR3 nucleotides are TGTGCCAGCGGTTTCCACTTCTCGCAGAGCCGTCCCGGGACAGAAAACTATGGCTACACCTTC. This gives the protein CASGFHFSQSRPGTENYGYTF.

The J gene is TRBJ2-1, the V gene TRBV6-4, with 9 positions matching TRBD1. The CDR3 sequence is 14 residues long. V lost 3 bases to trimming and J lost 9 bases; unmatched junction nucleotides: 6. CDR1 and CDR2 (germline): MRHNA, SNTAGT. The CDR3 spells CASSEGTGKVEQFF. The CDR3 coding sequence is TGTGCCAGCAGTGAGGGGACAGGGAAGGTTGAGCAGTTCTTC.

CDR3 in DNA: TGTGCCAGCCACCAAAGGGGGGGTACCAACTATGGCTACACCTTC. This gives the protein CASHQRGGTNYGYTF. This chain uses TRBV19 with TRBJ1-2; D perhaps matches TRBD1 (6 bases). The V gene lost 9 bases and the J gene lost 2 bases, with 19 bases spanning the gap. The CDR3 spans 15 residues. Germline CDR1 is LNHDA and CDR2 is SQIVND (reference sequence).

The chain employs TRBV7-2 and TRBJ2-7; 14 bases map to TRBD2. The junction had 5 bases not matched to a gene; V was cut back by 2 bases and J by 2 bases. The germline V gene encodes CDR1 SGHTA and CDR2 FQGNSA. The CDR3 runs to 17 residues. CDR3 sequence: CASSLKSGLAGAYEQYF. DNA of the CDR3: TGTGCCAGCAGCTTAAAATCGGGACTAGCGGGGGCCTACGAGCAGTACTTC.

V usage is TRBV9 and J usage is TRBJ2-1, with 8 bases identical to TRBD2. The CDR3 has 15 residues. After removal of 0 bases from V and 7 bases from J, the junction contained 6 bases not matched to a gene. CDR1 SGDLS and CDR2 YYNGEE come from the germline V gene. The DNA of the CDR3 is TGTGCCAGCAGCGTAGAGGGACTAGTAAGAAATGAGCAGTTCTTC. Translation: CASSVEGLVRNEQFF.